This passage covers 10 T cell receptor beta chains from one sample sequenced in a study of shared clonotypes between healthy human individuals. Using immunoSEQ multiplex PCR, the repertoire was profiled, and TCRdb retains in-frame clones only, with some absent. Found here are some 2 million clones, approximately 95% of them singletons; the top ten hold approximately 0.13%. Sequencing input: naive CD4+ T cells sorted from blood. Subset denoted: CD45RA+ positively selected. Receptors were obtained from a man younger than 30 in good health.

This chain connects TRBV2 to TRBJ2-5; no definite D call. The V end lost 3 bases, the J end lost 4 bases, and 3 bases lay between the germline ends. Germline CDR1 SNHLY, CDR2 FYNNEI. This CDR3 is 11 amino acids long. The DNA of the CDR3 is TGTGCCAGCAGTGATCTAGAGACCCAGTACTTC. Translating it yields CASSDLETQYF.

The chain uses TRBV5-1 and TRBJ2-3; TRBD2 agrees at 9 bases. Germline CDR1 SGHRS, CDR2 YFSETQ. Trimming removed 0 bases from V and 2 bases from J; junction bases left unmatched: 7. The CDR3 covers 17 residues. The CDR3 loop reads CASSLERAGGSTDTQYF. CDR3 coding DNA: TGCGCCAGCAGCTTGGAACGAGCGGGGGGATCCACAGATACGCAGTATTTT.

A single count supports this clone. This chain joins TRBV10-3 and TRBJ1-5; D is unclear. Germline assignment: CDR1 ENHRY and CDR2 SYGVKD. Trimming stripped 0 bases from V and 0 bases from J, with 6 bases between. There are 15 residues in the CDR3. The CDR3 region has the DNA TGTGCCATCAGTGAGTCGCCAGTTAGCAATCAGCCCCAGCATTTT. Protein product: CAISESPVSNQPQHF.

CDR3 amino acids: CASSLEDAGANSPLHF. The CDR3 nucleotides read TGCGCCAGCAGCTTGGAAGACGCAGGGGCTAATTCACCCCTCCACTTT. The gene calls are TRBV5-1 and TRBJ1-6; weak D call: TRBD1 (6 bases). This CDR3 is built from 16 residues. Germline CDR1 and CDR2: SGHRS and YFSETQ. With 0 bases removed from V and 6 bases from J, the gap between germline ends came to 13 bases.

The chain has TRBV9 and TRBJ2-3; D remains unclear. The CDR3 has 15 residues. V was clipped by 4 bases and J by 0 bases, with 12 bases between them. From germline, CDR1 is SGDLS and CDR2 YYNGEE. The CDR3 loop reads CASSSLSTSTDTQYF. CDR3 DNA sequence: TGTGCCAGCAGCTCCCTGAGCACTAGCACAGATACGCAGTATTTT.

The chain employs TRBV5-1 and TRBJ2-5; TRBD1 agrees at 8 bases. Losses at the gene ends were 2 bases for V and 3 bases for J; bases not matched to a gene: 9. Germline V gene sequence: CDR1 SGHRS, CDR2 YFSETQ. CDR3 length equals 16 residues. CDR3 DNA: TGCGCCAGCAGCTTTGGACAGGGAGCCGTTGAAGAGACCCAGTACTTC. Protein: CASSFGQGAVEETQYF.

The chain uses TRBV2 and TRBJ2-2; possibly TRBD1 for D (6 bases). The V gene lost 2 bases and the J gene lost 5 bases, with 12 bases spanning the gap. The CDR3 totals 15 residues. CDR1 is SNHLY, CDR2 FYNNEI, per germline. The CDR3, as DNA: TGTGCCAGCAGTGAATTCCGGACAGAGACCGGGGAGCTGTTTTTT. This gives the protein CASSEFRTETGELFF.

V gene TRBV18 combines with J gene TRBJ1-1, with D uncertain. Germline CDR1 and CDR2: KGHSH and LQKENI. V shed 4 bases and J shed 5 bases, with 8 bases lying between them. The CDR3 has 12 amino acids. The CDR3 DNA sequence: TGTGCCAGCTCACGCACGGAGACTGAAGCTTTCTTT. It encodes CASSRTETEAFF.

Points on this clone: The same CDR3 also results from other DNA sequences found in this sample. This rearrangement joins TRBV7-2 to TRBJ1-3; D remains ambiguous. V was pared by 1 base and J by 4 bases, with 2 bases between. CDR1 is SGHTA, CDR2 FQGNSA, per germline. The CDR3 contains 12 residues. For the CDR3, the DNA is TGTGCCAGCAGCTTAGGGGGAAACACCATATATTTT. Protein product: CASSLGGNTIYF.

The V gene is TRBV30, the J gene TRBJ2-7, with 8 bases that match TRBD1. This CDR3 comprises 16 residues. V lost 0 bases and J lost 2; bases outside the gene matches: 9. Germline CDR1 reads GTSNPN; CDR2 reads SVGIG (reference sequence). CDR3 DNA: TGTGCCTGGAGTGTCACAGGGGGAATACCTACCTACGAGCAGTACTTC. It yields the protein CAWSVTGGIPTYEQYF.